This T cell receptor (beta chain) derives from a study of T cells in Graves' hyperthyroidism and ophthalmopathy. Germline V gene lookup returns CDR1 MNHEY and CDR2 SMNVEV (reference sequence). This CDR3 has 14 residues. V was trimmed by 2 bases and J by 4 bases, leaving 11 bases between them. This clonotype was found many times. Amplification yielded TCR beta CDR3 regions, with RNA transcripts as the source. In the first-round RT-PCR of the TCR CDR3, the HTBI primer set was used. TCRdb passed the multiplex PCR reads through MiXCR, listing each CDR3 protein once. Of approximately 410,000 distinct CDR3 sequences listed, about 15% are singletons.

Sequencing was performed on blood. The receptor was derived from a man younger than 30 with Graves' ophthalmopathy. The V and J genes are TRBV27 and TRBJ1-1; no firm D call. Written as DNA, the CDR3 is TGTGCCAGCAGTTTAGTTTTGGGAAGCACTGAAGCTTTCTTT. It specifies CASSLVLGSTEAFF.